This T cell receptor beta chain emerged from a study of blood T cell repertoires in COVID-19. Study as a whole: Whether acute or convalescent, the COVID-19 samples came from the United States, Italy and Spain. PBMCs, B-cell-depleted T cells, or T cells were the source of the cDNA or gDNA that made up the material.

Per the original data handling: Estimates of nucleated cell counts were drawn from the amplification of reference gene primers. TCRdb's copy holds only in-frame clones and misses some; the assay was immunoSEQ multiplex PCR. The V and J calls and clone size come from that table; D and trimming were worked out from the DNA. The table shows under 300,000 clones, with about 79% occurring only once. The receptor's source is a woman between 40 and 55 years old who had recovered from COVID-19. The specimen sequenced was peripheral blood.

The DNA for the CDR3 is TGTGCCAGCAATGCAGGGGGCGGGTACGAGCAGTACTTC. Translated: CASNAGGGYEQYF. The chain has TRBV6-5 and TRBJ2-7; 8 bases match TRBD1. The germline V gene has CDR1 MNHEY and CDR2 SVGAGI. Germline trimming cut 7 bases from V and 4 bases from J; bases unmatched to any gene: 6. The CDR3 totals 13 residues.